These 19 T cell receptor beta chains originate from one sample sequenced in a study of blood T cell repertoires in COVID-19. Sequencing was performed with immunoSEQ multiplex PCR; in TCRdb, only in-frame clones are kept and a portion is missing. The sample has roughly 100,000 clones, roughly four fifths seen once. Sequencing used peripheral blood. Receptor source: a woman of 80 years or more with active or convalescent COVID-19.

This clone appeared a single time. The gene calls are TRBV7-8 and TRBJ1-6, with 7 bases identical to TRBD1. The germline CDR1 and CDR2 sequences are SGHVS and FQNEAQ. The junction had 7 bases not matched to a gene; V was cut back by 5 bases and J by 6 bases. The CDR3 consists of 15 residues. CDR3 nucleotides: TGTGCCAGCAGCATCCGGGACAGCATTAATTCACCCCTCCACTTT. Protein sequence: CASSIRDSINSPLHF.

The chain carries TRBV28 and TRBJ1-2; D is unclear. Germline-derived CDR1 and CDR2 are MDHEN and SYDVKM. Between the trimmed V and J ends, which lost 3 bases and 8 bases, there was a span of 10 bases. The CDR3 is made up of 12 amino acids. The CDR3 here is CASSLRGSGYTF. The CDR3 DNA reads as TGTGCCAGCAGTTTGCGAGGGAGCGGCTACACCTTC.

This clone showed up just once. The V gene is TRBV6-1, the J gene TRBJ1-2; D remains ambiguous. CDR1 MNHNS and CDR2 SASEGT come from the germline V gene. This CDR3 region has 12 residues. Deletions cut 2 bases from V and 6 bases from J, with 7 bases between. The CDR3 DNA is TGTGCCAGCAGTGAATCGGGGAATGGCTACACCTTC. Its protein product is CASSESGNGYTF.

V and J are TRBV6-5 and TRBJ2-3; a weak D match, TRBD2 (6 bases). V lost 7 bases and J 1 base, leaving 9 bases between the germline ends. CDR1 and CDR2 (germline): MNHEY, SVGAGI. The CDR3 has 13 residues. This CDR3 is CASKGGGTDTQYF. The CDR3 coding sequence is TGTGCCAGCAAAGGCGGGGGCACAGATACGCAGTATTTT.

The rearrangement uses TRBV7-2 and TRBJ2-7, with D maybe TRBD2 (6 bases). Trimming removed 4 bases from V and 5 bases from J, with 18 bases in between. This CDR3 region has 15 residues. CDR1 SGHTA and CDR2 FQGNSA come from the germline V gene. CDR3 residues: CASSYEAGPSHEQYF. The CDR3 DNA reads TGTGCCAGCAGCTACGAGGCGGGGCCGTCCCACGAGCAGTACTTC.

The chain employs TRBV11-3 and TRBJ2-2, with D possibly matching TRBD1 (6 bases). Trimming removed 6 bases from V and 5 bases from J, with 10 bases in between. Germline V gene sequence: CDR1 SGHNT, CDR2 YENEEA. CDR3 size: 13 residues. CDR3 amino acids: CASRGTGTGELFF. CDR3 bases: TGTGCCAGCAGAGGAACAGGGACCGGGGAGCTGTTTTTT.

The CDR3 DNA is TGTGCCAGCAGCTTAAACGGGAACGGACTCCAGCCCCAGCATTTT. Protein sequence: CASSLNGNGLQPQHF. The V call is TRBV11-2, the J call TRBJ1-5; D is unresolved. This CDR3 spans 15 amino acids. Trimming removed 2 bases at V and 7 bases at J, with 15 bases between. The germline V gene has CDR1 SGHAT and CDR2 FQNNGV.

The sample holds one count of this clone. At one boundary the junction diverges from the germline segment, which might be a read error. J is TRBJ2-5 and V is TRBV6-5; no clear D. CDR1 and CDR2 from the germline V gene are MNHEY and SVGAGI. This CDR3 has 14 amino acids. Here the CDR3 reads CASSDSSSRETQYF. Here the CDR3 DNA reads TGTGCCAGCAGTGACTCCTCCTCTAGGGAGACCCAGTACTTC.

The chain combines TRBV12-3 or TRBV12-4 with TRBJ1-2; TRBD1 matches 7 bases. J was trimmed by 4 bases and V by 2 bases; bases with no gene match: 1. The CDR3 is 13 amino acids. CDR3 sequence reads: CASSLRTGYGYTF. CDR3 DNA: TGTGCCAGCAGTTTAAGGACAGGCTATGGCTACACCTTC.

This chain links TRBV28 with TRBJ2-3; no clear D. The CDR3 is 13 amino acids. The V end lost 8 bases, the J end lost 3 bases, and 12 bases lay between the germline ends. The germline V gene encodes CDR1 MDHEN and CDR2 SYDVKM. CDR3 loop: CASRNWSTDTQYF. The DNA of the CDR3 is TGTGCCAGCCGAAATTGGAGTACAGATACGCAGTATTTT.

CDR3 residues: CASSGPGLAELRKQFF. The DNA for the CDR3 is TGTGCCAGCAGTGGACCGGGACTAGCGGAACTACGGAAGCAGTTCTTC. The V and J genes are TRBV25-1 and TRBJ2-1; TRBD2 matches 11 bases. CDR3 length: 16 amino acids. V shed 4 bases and J 11 bases; nucleotides not matched to a gene: 13. Germline values: CDR1 MGHDK, CDR2 SYGVNS.

The chain carries TRBV6-2 or TRBV6-3 and TRBJ2-7; D is possibly TRBD2 (6 bases). Trimming removed 6 bases at V and 6 bases at J, with 12 bases between. CDR3 size: 12 residues. The germline V gene encodes CDR1 MNHEY and CDR2 SVGEGT. CDR3 sequence reads: CASSPQGGEQYF. CDR3 nucleotides: TGTGCCAGCAGCCCGCAGGGAGGCGAGCAGTACTTC.

This sequence joins TRBV2 and TRBJ2-5; 8 nucleotides match TRBD2. V lost 7 bases, J lost 9 bases, and 10 bases stayed unmatched. The CDR3 is 13 residues long. Germline assignment: CDR1 SNHLY and CDR2 FYNNEI. CDR3 sequence (DNA): TGTGCCAGCACCAGCGGGGGTGTTGGGGCCCAGTACTTC. Protein product: CASTSGGVGAQYF.

The chain links TRBV6-5 to TRBJ2-6, with D uncertain. Trimming shortened V by 2 bases and J by 0 bases, and 8 bases separated the two germline ends. Per germline, CDR1 MNHEY and CDR2 SVGAGI. This CDR3 spans 16 amino acids. DNA of the CDR3: TGTGCCAGCAGTTACCGGGTCGTCTCTGGGGCCAACGTCCTGACTTTC. Translation gives CASSYRVVSGANVLTF.

J is TRBJ1-1 and V is TRBV11-3; weak D call: TRBD1 (5 bases). Germline lookup yields CDR1 SGHNT and CDR2 YENEEA. The V and J ends lost 5 bases and 7 bases respectively, with 20 bases between them. This CDR3 is 15 amino acids long. The CDR3 spells CASSPRDSPTGEAFF. CDR3 sequence (DNA): TGTGCCAGCAGCCCGCGGGACTCGCCAACGGGTGAAGCTTTCTTT.

The V gene is TRBV6-4, the J gene TRBJ2-3, with 9 bases matching TRBD2. Trimming at V came to 0 bases and at J to 5 bases, leaving 12 bases not matched to a gene. The germline gives CDR1 MRHNA, CDR2 SNTAGT. The CDR3 length is 18 residues. This CDR3 is CASSDSASSLAGRDTQYF. The CDR3 DNA follows: TGTGCCAGCAGTGACTCTGCTAGTAGTCTAGCGGGAAGAGATACGCAGTATTTT.

This clone was recorded a few times. V usage is TRBV10-2 and J usage is TRBJ1-1; no reliable D call. The CDR3 has 11 amino acids. Trimming took 7 bases from V and 1 from J, leaving 4 bases between them. Germline V gene lookup returns CDR1 WSHSY and CDR2 SAAADI. CDR3 sequence reads: CASTENTEAFF. In DNA form, the CDR3 reads TGCGCCAGCACAGAGAACACTGAAGCTTTCTTT.

The rearrangement uses TRBV7-3 and TRBJ1-2, with 8 nucleotides matching TRBD1. Germline loops: CDR1 SGHTA, CDR2 FQGTGA. This CDR3 is built from 15 residues. V lost 2 bases, J lost 5 bases, and 7 bases stayed unmatched. The CDR3 bases are TGTGCCAGCAGCTTATCAGCAGGGGGCTCATATGGCTACACCTTC. It codes for CASSLSAGGSYGYTF.

V gene TRBV18 combines with J gene TRBJ1-1; 9 bases match TRBD1. Germline-derived CDR1 and CDR2 are KGHSH and LQKENI. V lost 10 bases, J lost 0 bases, and 6 bases stayed unmatched. This CDR3 has 14 amino acids. The CDR3 coding sequence is TGTGCCACCGTACAGGGGGCAATGAACACTGAAGCTTTCTTT. This encodes CATVQGAMNTEAFF.